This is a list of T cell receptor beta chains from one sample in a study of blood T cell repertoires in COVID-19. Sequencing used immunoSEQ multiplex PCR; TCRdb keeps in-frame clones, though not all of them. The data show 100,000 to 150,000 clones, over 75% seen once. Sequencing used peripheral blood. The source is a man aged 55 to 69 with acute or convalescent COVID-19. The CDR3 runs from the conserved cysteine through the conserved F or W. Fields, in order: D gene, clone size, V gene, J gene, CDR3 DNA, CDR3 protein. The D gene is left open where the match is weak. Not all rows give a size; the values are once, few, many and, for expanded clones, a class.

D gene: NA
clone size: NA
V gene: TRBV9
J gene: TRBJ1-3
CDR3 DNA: TGTGCCAGCAGCGCCCTGGGCCAACTTGGAAACACCATATATTTT
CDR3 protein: CASSALGQLGNTIYF

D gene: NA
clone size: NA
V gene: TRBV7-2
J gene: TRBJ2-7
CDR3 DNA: TGTGCCAGCAGCTTAGGGAGAGGGACCTACGAGCAGTACTTC
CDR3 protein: CASSLGRGTYEQYF

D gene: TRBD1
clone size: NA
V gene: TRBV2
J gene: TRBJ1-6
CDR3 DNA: TGTGCCAGCAGTCCAAGGACAGGGGTGGGTGATTCACCCCTCCACTTT
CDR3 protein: CASSPRTGVGDSPLHF

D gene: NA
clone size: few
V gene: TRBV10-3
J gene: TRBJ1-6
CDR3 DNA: TGTGCCATCACTAACGATCAGGGATTTAATTCACCCCTCCACTTT
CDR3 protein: CAITNDQGFNSPLHF

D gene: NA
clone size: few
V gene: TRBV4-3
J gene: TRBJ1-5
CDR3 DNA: TGCGCCAGCAGCACTCGGGTCAATCAGCCCCAGCATTTT
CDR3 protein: CASSTRVNQPQHF

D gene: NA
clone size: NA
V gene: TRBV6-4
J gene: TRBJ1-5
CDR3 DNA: TGTGCCAGCAGCCCAGCCCAGCATTTT
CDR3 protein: CASSPAQHF

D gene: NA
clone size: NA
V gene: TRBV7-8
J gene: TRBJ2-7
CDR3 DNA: TGTGCCAGCAGCTTAGAATTCGGCAGGGGAGTACACGAGCAGTACTTC
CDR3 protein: CASSLEFGRGVHEQYF

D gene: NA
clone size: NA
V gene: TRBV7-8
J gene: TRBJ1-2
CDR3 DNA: TGTGCCAGCAGCTTGGTCCGGGACTCAGTCACGGGCTACACCTTC
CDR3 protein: CASSLVRDSVTGYTF

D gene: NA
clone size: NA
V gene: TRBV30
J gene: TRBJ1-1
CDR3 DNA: TGTGCCTGGGCGCGGGGGGGCTCACCGGGGGCTTTCTTT
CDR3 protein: CAWARGGSPGAFF

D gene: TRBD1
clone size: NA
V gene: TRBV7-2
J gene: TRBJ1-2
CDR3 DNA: TGTGCCAGCAGCTTAGTTGTGACAGGGGGCTTTGGCTACACCTTC
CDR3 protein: CASSLVVTGGFGYTF

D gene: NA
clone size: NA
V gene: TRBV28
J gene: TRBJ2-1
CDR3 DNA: TGTGCCAGCAGTTTAGGGCAGGGCCGACGTGAGCAGTTCTTC
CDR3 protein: CASSLGQGRREQFF

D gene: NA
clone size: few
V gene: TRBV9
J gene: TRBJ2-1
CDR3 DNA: TGTGCCAGCAGCGGATACAGGGAGGGTAACAATGAGCAGTTCTTC
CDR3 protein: CASSGYREGNNEQFF

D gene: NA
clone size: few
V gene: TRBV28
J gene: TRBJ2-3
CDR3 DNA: TGTGCCAGCAGTTTAGTTGGGGCCAACACAGATACGCAGTATTTT
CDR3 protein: CASSLVGANTDTQYF

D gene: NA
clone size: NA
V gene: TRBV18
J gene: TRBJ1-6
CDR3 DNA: TGTGCCAGCTCACCGGAGTACGGCAATTCACCCCTCCACTTT
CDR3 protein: CASSPEYGNSPLHF

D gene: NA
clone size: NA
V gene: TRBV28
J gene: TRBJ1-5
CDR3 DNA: TGTGCCAGCACTAGGGGGGGCGCCAGCAATCAGCCCCAGCATTTT
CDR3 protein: CASTRGGASNQPQHF

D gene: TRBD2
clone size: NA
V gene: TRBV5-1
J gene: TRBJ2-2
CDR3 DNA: TGCGCCAGCAGTCGTATAGCGGGGGACACCGGGGAGCTGTTTTTT
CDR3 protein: CASSRIAGDTGELFF